The 15 T cell receptor beta chains given below trace back to one sample, sequenced in a study of OX40 agonist ivuxolimab in advanced cancers. Assay: immunoSEQ multiplex PCR; the TCRdb copy retains only in-frame clones and omits some. The sample lists around 90,000 clones, 70% to 90% seen once, with roughly 4.5% in the top ten. The source was CD4+ or CD8+ T cells sorted from blood, collected in a trial of the OX40 agonist ivuxolimab. The receptors come from an adult with an advanced solid tumor such as melanoma, head and neck, liver or kidney cancer.

In DNA, the CDR3 is TGTGCCAGCAGTCCCCGACTAGAGGCAGATACGCAGTATTTT. Protein: CASSPRLEADTQYF. This rearrangement joins TRBV2 to TRBJ2-3; a possible D gene is TRBD2 (6 bases). The CDR3 runs to 14 residues. V was trimmed by 5 bases and J by 4 bases, leaving 13 bases between them. The germline V gene encodes CDR1 SNHLY and CDR2 FYNNEI. Variable domain in full (rest from reference TRBV2 and TRBJ2-3): EPEVTQTPSHQVTQMGQEVILRCVPISNHLYFYWYRQILGQKVEFLVSFYNNEISEKSEIFDDQFSVERPDGSNFTLKIRSTKLEDSAMYFCASSPRLEADTQYFGPGTRLTVL.

The rearrangement uses TRBV2 and TRBJ2-7; D is uncertain. V lost 3 bases, J lost 2 bases, and 2 bases lay in between. This CDR3 comprises 11 residues. Germline lookup yields CDR1 SNHLY and CDR2 FYNNEI. CDR3 in amino acids: CASSDAYEQYF. The DNA of the CDR3 is TGTGCCAGCAGTGACGCCTACGAGCAGTACTTC. Filled out from reference TRBV2 and TRBJ2-7, the complete variable domain reads EPEVTQTPSHQVTQMGQEVILRCVPISNHLYFYWYRQILGQKVEFLVSFYNNEISEKSEIFDDQFSVERPDGSNFTLKIRSTKLEDSAMYFCASSDAYEQYFGPGTRLTVT.

This chain links TRBV5-5 with TRBJ1-4; a weak D match, TRBD1 (5 bases). Trimming left V 0 bases short and J 8 bases short, with 8 bases between. CDR1 and CDR2 from the germline V gene are SGHKS and YYEKEE (reference sequence). This CDR3 region has 13 residues. This CDR3 is CASSLGGDEKLFF. DNA of the CDR3: TGTGCCAGCAGCTTGGGAGGGGACGAAAAACTGTTTTTT.

The V call is TRBV19, the J call TRBJ2-1; possibly TRBD1 or TRBD2 for D (6 bases each). The germline gives CDR1 LNHDA, CDR2 SQIVND (reference sequence). The CDR3 has 16 amino acids. V lost 5 bases, J lost 4 bases, and 18 bases lay in between. CDR3 sequence (DNA): TGTGCCAGTAGTCCTATCGGGGGCCGGGGATACAATGAGCAGTTCTTC. Its protein product is CASSPIGGRGYNEQFF.

This clone turned up a few times. The chain couples TRBV9 to TRBJ2-5; 9 bases are a match to TRBD1. There are 15 residues in the CDR3. Germline lookup yields CDR1 SGDLS and CDR2 YYNGEE. V trimming: 6 bases; J trimming: 5 bases; junction bases outside the gene matches: 11. The CDR3 protein is CASTSGTGTMETQYF. CDR3 DNA sequence: TGTGCCAGCACCTCCGGGACAGGGACGATGGAGACCCAGTACTTC.

The chain employs TRBV28 and TRBJ2-5; D is tentatively TRBD1 or TRBD2 (6 bases each). Looked up from germline, CDR1 is MDHEN and CDR2 is SYDVKM. The CDR3 is made up of 12 amino acids. Trimming removed 8 bases at V and 4 bases at J, with 11 bases between. The CDR3: CASGGRGETQYF. CDR3 nucleotides: TGTGCCAGCGGGGGGCGAGGAGAGACCCAGTACTTC. Drawing the rest from reference TRBV28 and TRBJ2-5, the complete variable domain is DVKVTQSSRYLVKRTGEKVFLECVQDMDHENMFWYRQDPGLGLRLIYFSYDVKMKEKGDIPEGYSVSREKKERFSLILESASTNQTSMYLCASGGRGETQYFGPGTRLLVL.

This chain joins TRBV19 and TRBJ1-5, with 7 bases matching TRBD1. V lost 5 bases to trimming and J lost 2 bases; unmatched junction nucleotides: 12. CDR1 is LNHDA, CDR2 SQIVND, per germline (reference sequence). The CDR3 runs 17 residues. CDR3 sequence reads: CASSVTITGVGNQPQHF. CDR3 coding DNA: TGTGCCAGTAGTGTAACTATTACAGGGGTCGGCAATCAGCCCCAGCATTTT.

The gene calls are TRBV7-3 and TRBJ2-7; D is possibly TRBD2 (6 bases). Germline V gene data show CDR1 as SGHTA and CDR2 as FQGTGA. The CDR3 has 14 amino acids. The V and J ends lost 0 bases and 4 bases respectively, with 10 bases between them. CDR3 sequence: CASSLTSGPYEQYF. CDR3 nucleotide sequence: TGTGCCAGCAGCTTAACCAGCGGGCCATACGAGCAGTACTTC.

The chain joins TRBV6-1 to TRBJ1-1; D remains unclear. This CDR3 spans 13 amino acids. Germline CDR1 and CDR2: MNHNS and SASEGT. Trimming shortened V by 7 bases and J by 4 bases, and 13 bases separated the two germline ends. CDR3 residues: CASMWRAGTEAFF. CDR3 sequence (DNA): TGTGCCAGCATGTGGAGGGCCGGCACTGAAGCTTTCTTT.

This clone was observed a few times. This chain uses TRBV19 with TRBJ2-7; maybe TRBD2 (6 bases). CDR1 and CDR2 (germline): LNHDA, SQIVND (reference sequence). Trimming shortened V by 3 bases and J by 0 bases, and 15 bases separated the two germline ends. The CDR3 length is 16 residues. CDR3: CASSIAAGPLSYEQYF. The CDR3 nucleotides are TGTGCCAGTAGTATCGCTGCGGGGCCCCTCTCCTACGAGCAGTACTTC.

V and J are TRBV5-1 and TRBJ2-1; a possible D gene is TRBD2 (6 bases). This CDR3 contains 14 residues. The V end was cut by 0 bases, the J end by 4 bases, with 8 bases between. Germline assignment: CDR1 SGHRS and CDR2 YFSETQ. The CDR3 here is CASSLGLEYNEQFF. CDR3 coding DNA: TGCGCCAGCAGCTTGGGACTAGAGTACAATGAGCAGTTCTTC.

The V gene is TRBV2, the J gene TRBJ2-7; D is possibly TRBD2 (5 bases). Trimming shortened V by 2 bases and J by 5 bases, and 16 bases separated the two germline ends. CDR1 is SNHLY, CDR2 FYNNEI, per germline. The CDR3 consists of 15 residues. CDR3 sequence (DNA): TGTGCCAGCAGTGAACCCAGCCCAACTAGACACGAGCAGTACGTC. It encodes CASSEPSPTRHEQYV.

The chain combines TRBV10-1 with TRBJ1-1; D is possibly TRBD1 (5 bases). Germline V CDR1 and CDR2: WNHNN, SYGVQD (reference sequence). CDR3 length: 12 amino acids. The V end was cut by 0 bases, the J end by 8 bases, with 7 bases between. This CDR3 reads CASSESNREAFF. Written as DNA, the CDR3 is TGCGCCAGCAGTGAGTCAAACAGGGAAGCTTTCTTT.

The CDR3 nucleotides read TGTGCCAGCAGTCCGGCCCCCCGGGGGCTCCATGAAGCTTTCTTT. Its protein is CASSPAPRGLHEAFF. The genes are TRBV28 and TRBJ1-1; D might be TRBD1 (6 bases). Trimming took 5 bases from V and 7 from J, leaving 20 bases between them. The V gene's germline CDR1 is MDHEN and CDR2 SYDVKM. There are 15 residues in the CDR3.

The chain has TRBV7-8 and TRBJ1-1; D uncertain. V was clipped by 8 bases and J by 5 bases, with 15 bases between them. The CDR3 is 13 amino acids. Per germline, CDR1 SGHVS and CDR2 FQNEAQ. CDR3 amino acids: CASPAIGSTEAFF. In DNA, the CDR3 is TGTGCCAGCCCCGCCATTGGGAGTACTGAAGCTTTCTTT.